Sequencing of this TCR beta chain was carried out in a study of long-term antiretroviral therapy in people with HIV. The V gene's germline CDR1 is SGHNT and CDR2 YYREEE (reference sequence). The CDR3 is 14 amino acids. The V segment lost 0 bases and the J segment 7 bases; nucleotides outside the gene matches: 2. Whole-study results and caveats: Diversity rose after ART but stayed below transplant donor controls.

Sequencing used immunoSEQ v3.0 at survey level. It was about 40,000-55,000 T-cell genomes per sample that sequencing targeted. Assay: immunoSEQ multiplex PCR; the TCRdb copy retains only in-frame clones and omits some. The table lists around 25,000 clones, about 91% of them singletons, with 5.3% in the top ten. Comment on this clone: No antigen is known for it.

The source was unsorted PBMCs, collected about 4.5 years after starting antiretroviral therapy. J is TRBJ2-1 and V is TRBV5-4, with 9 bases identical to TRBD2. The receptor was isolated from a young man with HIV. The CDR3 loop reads CASSLGLAENEQFF. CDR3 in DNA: TGTGCCAGCAGCTTGGGACTAGCGGAAAATGAGCAGTTCTTC.